The subject of this entry is one T cell receptor beta chain. Antigen specificity is unknown. Sequencing of TCR beta was performed on blood CD8+ T cells and on blood CD4+ T cells. This entry belongs to a study of CD8 T cells in Susac syndrome. Study-wide results and caveats: The study's TCR sequencing and HLA analysis covered a relatively small number of individuals, and the study acknowledged this.

This CDR3 spans 17 amino acids. Trimming removed 4 bases from V and 1 base from J; junction bases left unmatched: 11. Germline loops: CDR1 SGHRS, CDR2 YFSETQ. A quantity of roughly 0.5 to 1 ug RNA underwent reverse transcription using random hexamers. The method of amplification for TCR beta CDR3 was immunoSEQ multiplex PCR, covering 54 Vbeta and 13 Jbeta. Each CDR3 protein gets one entry after TCRdb re-called the immunoSEQ multiplex PCR reads with MiXCR. Counted here are approximately 190,000 distinct CDR3 sequences, approximately 95% occurring once; the ten biggest clones make up around 0.1%. Input material: CD4+ T cells from PBMCs. This sequence was found in a human donor in good health. V usage is TRBV5-1 and J usage is TRBJ2-3; TRBD2 matches at 8 bases. In nucleotides, the CDR3 is TGCGCCAGCAGCGTTGAGCGGGGGACTCGTCGCACAGATACGCAGTATTTT. Amino acid sequence: CASSVERGTRRTDTQYF.